The clone carrying this T cell receptor beta chain was found a few times. Antigen: not known. These data originate in a study of beta chain features in type 1 diabetes. At the level of the study: Sorted cells examined across all samples numbered roughly 100 million.

Purity exceeded 95% in all sorted populations. What was sequenced were expressed TCRB transcripts, since all of the isolated RNA had been reverse transcribed. Profiling relied on immunoSEQ multiplex PCR, and the TCRdb table lists in-frame clones only, not all of them. The top ten hold about 0.016% of the sample, which has some 350,000 clones, about 13% seen once. Germline values: CDR1 SGHDN, CDR2 FVKESK. The V end lost 0 bases, the J end lost 6 bases, and 15 bases lay between the germline ends. This CDR3 comprises 15 residues. General observations from the study: For Type 1 diabetes patients, all four CD4+ subsets carried TCRB CDR3s that were moderately but significantly shorter.

Specimen: naive CD4+ T cells from blood. The clonotype was recovered from a woman between 18 and 30 years old with type 1 diabetes. The gene calls are TRBV14 and TRBJ2-7; possible D gene TRBD2, 5 bases. As DNA, the CDR3 is TGTGCCAGCAGCCAAGATTCGGGATTTCAGCGCGAGCAGTACTTC. It specifies CASSQDSGFQREQYF.